Shown below are 18 T cell receptor beta chains from a single sample sequenced in a study of CD8 T cells in ankylosing spondylitis. From the 5' RACE reads, TCRdb called clonotypes with MiXCR, one entry per CDR3 protein. In the table there are about 350,000 distinct CDR3 sequences, about 20% of which are singletons. The sequenced sample was blood, either unsorted or a sorted T cell fraction (not recorded which). All receptors derive from a male donor with ankylosing spondylitis or in good health (not recorded which).

The chain recombines TRBV6-5 with TRBJ2-7; 9 bases match TRBD1. Trimming removed 2 bases from V and 4 bases from J; junction bases left unmatched: 9. This CDR3 comprises 16 residues. The germline CDR1 and CDR2 sequences are MNHEY and SVGAGI. The CDR3 here is CASSYQSTGGEYEQYF. The CDR3 DNA sequence: TGTGCCAGCAGTTACCAGAGCACAGGGGGCGAATACGAGCAGTACTTC.

The chain links TRBV10-3 to TRBJ2-3; 13 bases are a match to TRBD2. Germline lookup yields CDR1 ENHRY and CDR2 SYGVKD. This CDR3 has 18 amino acids. The V segment lost 5 bases and the J segment 2 bases; nucleotides outside the gene matches: 10. In DNA form, the CDR3 reads TGTGCCATCAGTCACCTCCGACTAGCGGGGGGAGACACAGATACGCAGTATTTT. This codes for CAISHLRLAGGDTDTQYF.

The rearrangement joins TRBV7-9 to TRBJ2-7; 9 bases agree with TRBD1. The V gene's germline CDR1 is SEHNR and CDR2 FQNEAQ (reference sequence). CDR3 size: 13 residues. V lost 6 bases and J lost 3; bases outside the gene matches: 3. The CDR3: CASRKGQGYEQYF. Here the CDR3 DNA reads TGTGCCAGCAGAAAGGGACAGGGCTACGAGCAGTACTTC.

The V and J genes are TRBV11-2 and TRBJ2-3; possible D gene TRBD2, 5 bases. The CDR3 covers 15 residues. Trimming shortened V by 6 bases and J by 1 base, and 14 bases separated the two germline ends. Germline V gives CDR1 SGHAT, CDR2 FQNNGV. The CDR3 here is CASRDSLDGTDTQYF. CDR3 in DNA: TGTGCCAGCAGGGACTCCCTGGACGGCACAGATACGCAGTATTTT.

This clonotype was recorded a few times. J is TRBJ2-5 and V is TRBV29-1; 10 bases fit TRBD2. V lost 5 bases and J lost 3; bases outside the gene matches: 0. Germline assignment: CDR1 SQVTM and CDR2 ANQGSEA. The CDR3 sequence is 12 residues long. The DNA for the CDR3 is TGCAGCGTTACTAGCGGGGAAGAGACCCAGTACTTC. Translated, it gives CSVTSGEETQYF.

This chain uses TRBV27 with TRBJ2-1, with 15 bases identical to TRBD2. This CDR3 comprises 15 residues. The junction had 1 base not matched to a gene; V was cut back by 4 bases and J by 6 bases. Looked up from germline, CDR1 is MNHEY and CDR2 is SMNVEV (reference sequence). In DNA, the CDR3 is TGTGCCAGCAGTTGGGGACTAGCGGGGGGCAATGAGCAGTTCTTC. It specifies CASSWGLAGGNEQFF.

The genes are TRBV28 and TRBJ2-5; tentative D call: TRBD1 (6 bases). The CDR3 is 17 residues long. Trimming took 4 bases from V and 5 from J, leaving 23 bases between them. Germline-derived CDR1 and CDR2 are MDHEN and SYDVKM. In DNA form, the CDR3 reads TGTGCCAGCAGTTACCCGACGACAGGTCTACAAGTGGAGACCCAGTACTTC. It specifies CASSYPTTGLQVETQYF.

This chain uses TRBV20-1 with TRBJ2-3; D uncertain. CDR1 is DFQATT and CDR2 is SNEGSKA in the germline V gene (reference sequence). The CDR3 contains 15 residues. Between the trimmed V and J ends, which lost 1 base and 0 bases, there was a span of 11 bases. Here the CDR3 DNA reads TGCAGTGCTAGAGTGAGGCGGCGAAGCACAGATACGCAGTATTTT. This encodes CSARVRRRSTDTQYF.

The rearrangement links TRBV5-1 to TRBJ2-3, with 7 bases identical to TRBD1. The CDR3 spans 17 residues. Germline V gene data show CDR1 as SGHRS and CDR2 as YFSETQ. The V and J ends lost 0 bases and 0 bases, in that order; junction bases with no gene match: 7. CDR3 residues: CASSLGQGVPSTDTQYF. The CDR3 DNA reads TGCGCCAGCAGCTTGGGGCAGGGGGTACCTAGCACAGATACGCAGTATTTT. The full variable domain, completed using reference TRBV5-1 and TRBJ2-3, is KAGVTQTPRYLIKTRGQQVTLSCSPISGHRSVSWYQQTPGQGLQFLFEYFSETQRNKGNFPGRFSGRQFSNSRSEMNVSTLELGDSALYLCASSLGQGVPSTDTQYFGPGTRLTVL.

The chain combines TRBV29-1 with TRBJ2-5, with 11 bases identical to TRBD2. Trimming at V came to 7 bases and at J to 5 bases, leaving 18 bases not matched to a gene. The germline V gene has CDR1 SQVTM and CDR2 ANQGSEA. The CDR3 is made up of 17 amino acids. CDR3 residues: CSGKISKGLAVWETQYF. The CDR3 nucleotides read TGCAGCGGAAAGATTTCGAAGGGACTAGCGGTTTGGGAGACCCAGTACTTC.

The genes are TRBV29-1 and TRBJ2-1; D unclear. V lost 3 bases, J lost 7 bases, and 4 bases lay in between. Germline CDR1 is SQVTM and CDR2 is ANQGSEA. The CDR3 contains 10 residues. The CDR3 region is CSVEGNEQFF. CDR3 coding DNA: TGCAGCGTTGAGGGAAATGAGCAGTTCTTC.

This clonotype was seen a few times. The chain joins TRBV3-1 to TRBJ2-5; D may match TRBD1 or TRBD2 (5 bases each). The CDR3 is 16 residues long. In germline, CDR1 is LGHDT, CDR2 YNNKEL (reference sequence). Trimming shortened V by 3 bases and J by 5 bases, and 19 bases separated the two germline ends. The chain's CDR3 is CASSHGPPGPQETQYF. DNA of the CDR3: TGTGCCAGCAGCCACGGCCCCCCGGGACCGCAGGAGACCCAGTACTTC.

In this sample, this clonotype turned up a few times. This chain connects TRBV28 to TRBJ2-7; TRBD2 aligns across 10 bases. The CDR3 runs 16 residues. Trimming at V came to 5 bases and at J to 0 bases, leaving 7 bases not matched to a gene. Germline CDR1 is MDHEN and CDR2 is SYDVKM. The DNA for the CDR3 is TGTGCCAGCAGTCTAGGGACTAGCGTCTCCTCCTACGAGCAGTACTTC. This gives the protein CASSLGTSVSSYEQYF.

This clonotype appeared a few times. The rearrangement uses TRBV20-1 and TRBJ2-1, with 8 bases lining up with TRBD1. The CDR3 length is 14 residues. Germline V lookup: CDR1 DFQATT, CDR2 SNEGSKA (reference sequence). Trimming removed 2 bases from V and 5 bases from J; junction bases left unmatched: 5. The CDR3 protein is CSARRTGMDNEQFF. The CDR3 bases are TGCAGTGCTAGAAGGACAGGGATGGACAATGAGCAGTTCTTC.

This clonotype was counted between two and nine times. DNA of the CDR3: TGTGCCAGCAGCTTAGATGATTTAGCGGGAGAAAACACCGGGGAGCTGTTTTTT. This gives the protein CASSLDDLAGENTGELFF. The chain has TRBV11-1 and TRBJ2-2, with 9 bases matching TRBD2. This CDR3 region has 18 residues. Per the germline V gene, CDR1 is SGHAT and CDR2 is FQDESV (reference sequence). The V segment lost 1 base and the J segment 2 bases; nucleotides outside the gene matches: 8.

V gene TRBV6-5 combines with J gene TRBJ2-5; no firm D call. In germline, CDR1 is MNHEY, CDR2 SVGAGI. Between the trimmed V and J ends, which lost 2 bases and 5 bases, there was a span of 9 bases. CDR3 length equals 13 residues. CDR3 bases: TGTGCCAGCAGTTACCCAATGGGGGAGACCCAGTACTTC. This translates into CASSYPMGETQYF.

The sample holds a few counts of this clonotype. This chain joins TRBV20-1 and TRBJ2-2; D may correspond to TRBD1 or TRBD2 (6 bases each). With 0 bases removed from V and 4 bases from J, the gap between germline ends came to 12 bases. The CDR3 length is 15 residues. Looked up from germline, CDR1 is DFQATT and CDR2 is SNEGSKA (reference sequence). CDR3 nucleotides: TGCAGTGCTAGAGATTGGGGGGCCGGCACCGGGGAGCTGTTTTTT. Its protein product is CSARDWGAGTGELFF.

This clonotype was counted a few times. This rearrangement joins TRBV4-1 to TRBJ2-1, with 7 bases identical to TRBD2. CDR3 length: 14 residues. Germline lookup yields CDR1 MGHRA and CDR2 YSYEKL. The V segment lost 4 bases and the J segment 6 bases; nucleotides outside the gene matches: 6. CDR3 coding DNA: TGCGCCAGCAGCCCGGGGGAGGGTTTCAATGAGCAGTTCTTC. As protein: CASSPGEGFNEQFF.